This T cell receptor (beta chain) was sequenced in a study of shared clonotypes between healthy human individuals. Positive CCR7 selection of CD45RO-negative cells yielded the naive CD8 cells, and terminally differentiated effector memory CD45RA+ cells were excluded. Donors were healthy HIV-negative adults without recent acute infections or vaccinations. Study observations and caveats: Generation probability values for non-shared clonotypes were lower than those for clonotypes shared by all four donors. Sorted-subset samples were not fully sequenced, rarefaction indicated.

The V and J ends lost 3 bases and 0 bases respectively, with 8 bases between them. Germline CDR1 is MGHRA and CDR2 is YSYEKL. The CDR3 is 15 residues long. TCRdb keeps only in-frame clones here, not all; method: immunoSEQ multiplex PCR. This table has a few million clones, roughly 93% appearing once. With respect to this clone: Its antigen is undetermined.

The chain has TRBV4-1 and TRBJ2-2, with a possible D match to TRBD2 (5 bases). Sequencing input: naive CD8+ T cells from PBMCs. The TCR comes from a man younger than 30 in good health. Some clones in this sample may be carry-over from other donors' samples. The CDR3 loop is CASSQKAANTGELFF. CDR3 sequence (DNA): TGCGCCAGCAGCCAGAAAGCGGCGAACACCGGGGAGCTGTTTTTT.